This T cell receptor (beta chain) was observed in a study of T cell responses to AZD1222 COVID-19 vaccine. Study-wide points: Reportedly, close to half of spike-specific TCRs are directed against unmutated variant regions. Only after the peak T cell response were repertoires sampled. Of the AZD1222 recipients, only 5 to 7 were seropositive at baseline. Females made up more of the donors, who were largely white British, and clonal diversity may have come out too low.

Regarding this clone: Its antigen is as yet unknown.

Clones were sequenced by immunoSEQ multiplex PCR, and TCRdb holds only the in-frame ones, with some missing. The data contain roughly 150,000 clones, about 90% of them singletons. This sequence originates from an adult who received the AZD1222 COVID-19 vaccine. The sample consisted of peripheral blood, taken 28 days after the second AZD1222 dose.

CDR3 region: CASAQGIDGYTF. CDR3 coding DNA: TGTGCCAGCGCCCAGGGAATTGATGGCTACACCTTC. The V call is TRBV5-6, the J call TRBJ1-2, with D possibly being TRBD1 (5 bases). V dropped 7 bases and J dropped 6 bases, with 13 bases sitting between them. Germline V lookup: CDR1 SGHDT, CDR2 YYEEEE. The CDR3 contains 12 residues.